The clone carrying this T cell receptor beta chain was observed a few times. The antigen is not known. This specimen belongs to a study of blood T cells in healthy people across ages. Study conclusions and caveats: In older individuals, TCR beta diversity per million T cells was lower, falling roughly linearly with age. Considered underestimates were the diversity estimates obtained from one million T cells. There were more naive CD4+ cells and higher diversity in long-lived donors than in aged donors.

From germline, CDR1 is LNHNV and CDR2 YYDKDF (reference sequence). Trimming removed 1 base from V and 3 bases from J; junction bases left unmatched: 6. The CDR3 length is 15 residues. Through a sample-barcoded 5' primer and a J-beta primer mix, a second PCR was run for roughly 6 to 12 cycles. CDR3-containing paired-end reads numbering at least 3 million came from each sample. TCRdb re-called the 5' RACE reads through MiXCR, storing one row per CDR3 protein. The sample includes about 830,000 distinct CDR3 sequences, roughly 60% of them seen just once. The V and J genes are TRBV15 and TRBJ2-7; 7 bases agree with TRBD1. The source of this sequence is a man younger than 45 in good health. Source material: blood. CDR3 region: CATSRGQGLLYEQYF. CDR3 sequence (DNA): TGTGCCACCAGCAGAGGACAGGGCCTACTCTACGAGCAGTACTTC.